What follows describes a single TCR beta chain. The sample holds one count of this clone. This clone's antigen is unknown. There are no base qualities to consult, and no much larger clone falls within one base. This sample is part of a study of cytomegalovirus exposure and HLA in healthy donors (dated by TCRdb to the late 2010s). Describing the broader study: An earlier analysis of a few hundred of the donors reported approximately 300 Gb of sequence data and roughly 120 million unique TCR beta sequences obtained from about 200 million T cells. The study aimed to test whether cataloging public T cell receptors could reveal signatures of past pathogen exposure. Approximately 300 gigabases of sequencing data and around 90 million unique TCR sequences made up an early release that covered 640 HLA-typed donors. Donor age, sex, ethnicity and CMV serostatus were compiled alongside the repertoire data. Class I and class II HLA loci were covered by the typing at four-digit resolution. A later genetic analysis used genome-wide SNP genotypes for about three fifths of the roughly 700 donors, treating that subset as a discovery cohort. The later analysis used no new phenotypic data to find candidate immune exposures, relying instead on TCR beta sequences and their occurrence across donors. Four to six DR-DQ haplotypes were handled as single units for association and clustering, since linkage in the cohort was strong. The study combined high-throughput TCR immunosequencing, statistical association of individual TCRs with disease status, and machine learning to predict cytomegalovirus infection status. The genetic ancestry cluster associated with self-reported Caucasian donors included 81% of the approximately 430 genotyped donors. Among about 360 genotyped donors of the cohort, an average of around 240,000 unique TCR beta nucleotide sequences were sequenced per donor, 15% to 20% of them non-productive. Using immunosequencing, the study profiled T cell repertoires from around 670 subjects and related those repertoires to cytomegalovirus serostatus. Every discovery cohort repertoire had been produced on one sequencing platform. In an earlier analysis of about 590 of the donors, high-throughput TCR beta sequencing was used to judge whether each TCR beta V gene segment behaved as functional or pseudogenic. A later analysis re-examined previously published TCR beta repertoires from over 500 donors and added high-resolution HLA genotyping to investigate patterns of TCR occurrence. The number of donors typed differed by locus, with roughly 620-630 for A, B, C, DRB1 and DQB1, approximately 500 for DQA1, nearly 610 for DPA1, and some 440 for DPB1. Along with the approximately 620-subject first cohort, a separate validation cohort of around 110 different subjects was used. Overall results and qualifications from the work: In the study, around 150 TCR beta chains were listed as associated with cytomegalovirus. HLA typing was unavailable for some donors at each locus, so association tests used only the typed subset. In a later genetic analysis, a missense DCLRE1C variant was associated with V-gene and J-gene trimming of TCR beta chains, and the association was replicated in an independent cohort. Presence/absence analyses assumed roughly uniform sequencing depth across donors, an assumption that may not hold. The sequencing pipeline was judged likely to have produced a cluster of highly shared sequence variants as a technical artifact. In a later analysis, TCR association rates were found to vary across HLA loci, with the most associated TCRs seen for DRB1 alleles and the fewest for HLA-C alleles. The classifier was reported to diagnose cytomegalovirus status with high specificity and sensitivity in both the original and validation cohorts. The only immune exposure information available for the cohort was CMV serostatus. According to a later analysis, parvovirus B19, influenza, CMV and Epstein-Barr virus appeared linked to several top co-occurrence clusters. A few of the identified cytomegalovirus-associated TCR beta chains were confirmed in vitro to be specific for cytomegalovirus antigens. When HLA alleles, especially DR and DQ, strongly co-occurred, TCR associations were difficult to assign to individual alleles. Linkage disequilibrium might explain the correlated functional status among segregating V segments, but an unknown experimental factor could not be ruled out. According to a later analysis, most CMV-associated TCR beta chains appeared to be HLA-restricted, and the HLA associations seemed to be driven largely by CMV exposure. While some public TCRs were present in many individuals, most TCR sequences turned up only very rarely across donors. A further reported finding was that TCR beta sequences accurately predicted the HLA-A and HLA-B alleles for most subjects in the first cohort. Over 15 rarely observed V segments, including chromosome 9 orphons, were excluded from the earlier analysis of some 590 of the donors because counts were too low. In a later analysis, HLA-associated TCR beta chains were found to be more clonally expanded and to have lower generation probabilities than equally common non-associated chains. In this cohort, only TCR beta chains were sequenced, and detectable features were limited by the absence of alpha or paired-chain data. In a later genetic analysis, fewer N-insertions in productive TCRs were reported among donors in an Asian-associated ancestry cluster than the roughly 700-donor mean. In an earlier analysis of more than 500 of the donors, most TCR beta V segments appeared in productive rearrangements about 87% or about 30% of the time, broadly matching IMGT annotations. The authors suggested that the approach could potentially be extended to other disease states and immunological phenotypes. A later analysis associated 16,951 TCR beta sequences with specific HLA alleles at a false discovery rate of 0.05.

Libraries came from the immunoSEQ multiplex PCR assay. For the multiplex PCR, a mixture combining 60 forward primers for TCR Vbeta segments and 13 reverse primers for TCR Jbeta segments was used. The CDR3 region of rearranged TCR beta genes was amplified from genomic DNA with a multiplex PCR assay. Amplified TCR beta libraries were sequenced as 87-base-pair reads on the Illumina HiSeq System. For the original study's pipeline: In a later analysis, 77 million or so unique TCR beta chains were counted across the 500 to 850 repertoires, and around 10 million of these chains were shared by at least two donors. To remove PCR and sequencing errors, raw reads were error-corrected and collapsed into unique sequences using a nearest-neighbor algorithm that merged closely related sequences. Alignment of CDR3 sequences to IMGT reference sequences was used to assign V, D and J gene segments. For a sequence to be retained, at least a six-nucleotide match to both a V gene segment and a J gene segment was required. A rearrangement counted as productive if the CDR3 had no stop codons and remained in frame with V and J, and every other rearrangement counted as non-productive. CDR3 was defined by IMGT convention, running from the second conserved V-encoded cysteine to the conserved J-encoded phenylalanine. The earlier analysis of approximately 590 of the donors excluded any sequence lacking an unambiguous match to a single V gene segment. An earlier analysis of a few hundred of the donors called V segments functional above 56.7% productive rearrangements and segregating when the between-donor standard deviation exceeded 5%. A statistical classification framework was developed to diagnose cytomegalovirus status using the catalog of TCR beta chain sequences. In a later analysis, TCR nucleotide sequences were compared against IMGT/GENE-DB human TR gene sequences so that V and J genes could be assigned. Using the TCRdist pipeline, a later analysis assigned CDR3 sequences along with most-parsimonious VDJ recombination scenarios. A later analysis defined each TCR beta chain by its CDR3 amino acid sequence plus V-gene family, and excluded reads lacking a unique V-gene family. A later analysis removed 592 highly shared, low-generation-probability nucleotide sequences to deal with suspected cross-contamination and a sequencing artifact. In a later analysis, a clonal expansion index was calculated for each public chain from normalized within-repertoire ranks of inferred template counts. In a later analysis, generation probabilities were computed using a VDJ recombination model fitted to out-of-frame rearrangements, and the results were checked against IGoR. In a later analysis, hypergeometric tests were used to score TCR-TCR, TCR-HLA and TCR-CMV co-occurrence, with a repertoire-size bias correction applied to TCR pairs. To estimate false discovery rates, a later analysis permuted the HLA or CMV assignments 20 times. In a later analysis, co-occurring TCRs were grouped with DBSCAN, and TCRdist sequence similarity was added when clustering was performed within HLA-allele-positive subsets. Co-occurrence clustering excluded repertoires with fewer than 30,000 or more than 120,000 public chains, plus five with anomalous nucleotide sharing. Here the immuneACCESS table is served through TCRdb, limited to in-frame sequences with V and J called. Missing clones are a known gap in these copies; in checked studies unresolved V genes cover under half, and the rest lacks a known reason. The V and J calls and clone size were taken over from that table, and D and trimming were inferred from the DNA. This sample lists 150,000 to 200,000 clones; about 81% were detected once. 1.5% to 2% of the sample is taken by the ten largest.

The cohort comprised under 700 healthy bone marrow donors. All cohort members were sampled while nominally healthy, although unrecorded immune exposures were likely present. The donor was CMV seronegative and was included in the group of a few hundred seronegative cohort members. Every donor gave a peripheral blood sample, and the peripheral blood mononuclear cells from that sample were used for TCR beta sequencing. Genomic DNA extraction from the blood cell samples was performed with the Qiagen DNeasy Blood Extraction Kit. The TCR comes from a woman younger than 30 in good health and CMV-seronegative. The sequencing input was PBMCs.

The CDR3 region: CAWSLGVETQYF. The DNA is TGTGCCTGGAGTCTGGGAGTCGAGACCCAGTACTTC. This sequence uses TRBV30 and TRBJ2-5; a weak D assignment points to TRBD2 (5 bases agree). The germline V gene encodes CDR1 GTSNPN and CDR2 SVGIG (reference sequence). Spanning cysteine to phenylalanine, the CDR3 consists of 12 amino acids. Only the CDR3 part of the read is kept: 36 bases, read in frame from the first base. V loses 2 bases, J loses 5 bases, and the germline ends lie 9 bases apart.